These 10 T cell receptor beta chains share one sample of origin, sequenced in a study of long-term antiretroviral therapy in people with HIV. Survey-level immunoSEQ v3.0 assays were run. Repertoires were generated with immunoSEQ multiplex PCR, while TCRdb's copy carries only in-frame clones and drops some. The sample holds about 48,000 clones, about 81% seen once. Sequencing used unsorted PBMCs, obtained 0.8 years after starting antiretroviral therapy. These receptors came from a woman between 18 and 29 years old with HIV.

The V call is TRBV10-3, the J call TRBJ2-2, with D maybe TRBD1 (5 bases). The CDR3 loop spans 14 amino acids. Trimming left V 3 bases short and J 2 bases short, with 7 bases between. Germline V CDR1 and CDR2: ENHRY, SYGVKD. The DNA of the CDR3 is TGTGCCATCAGTGACAGGGTTAACACCGGGGAGCTGTTTTTT. Translated: CAISDRVNTGELFF.

The chain carries TRBV18 and TRBJ1-1, with TRBD1 as a possible D gene (6 bases). Per germline, CDR1 KGHSH and CDR2 LQKENI. V was clipped by 3 bases and J by 4 bases, with 15 bases between them. The CDR3 is 15 amino acids. In DNA, the CDR3 is TGTGCCAGCTCACCTCTCGGGGGCAGGGGCACTGAAGCTTTCTTT. It is translated as CASSPLGGRGTEAFF. Looking up the rest from reference TRBV18 and TRBJ1-1 gives the full variable domain: NAGVMQNPRHLVRRRGQEARLRCSPMKGHSHVYWYRQLPEEGLKFMVYLQKENIIDESGMPKERFSAEFPKEGPSILRIQQVVRGDSAAYFCASSPLGGRGTEAFFGQGTRLTVV.

V usage is TRBV18 and J usage is TRBJ2-2; a weak D match, TRBD1 (6 bases). The V and J ends lost 3 bases and 5 bases respectively, with 16 bases between them. Germline V gene data show CDR1 as KGHSH and CDR2 as LQKENI. This CDR3 comprises 16 residues. CDR3 sequence: CASSPFGTRGTGELFF. As DNA, the CDR3 is TGTGCCAGCTCACCTTTCGGAACAAGGGGGACCGGGGAGCTGTTTTTT.

This chain uses TRBV15 with TRBJ1-4; no clear D. Germline-derived CDR1 and CDR2 are LNHNV and YYDKDF (reference sequence). V lost 5 bases and J lost 4, with 11 bases in between. This CDR3 region has 14 residues. The CDR3 spells CATSGSSYNEKLFF. For the CDR3, the DNA is TGTGCCACCAGCGGTTCTTCTTATAATGAAAAACTGTTTTTT.

The chain is built from TRBV7-3 and TRBJ2-3, with D tentatively TRBD2 (6 bases). The V gene's germline CDR1 is SGHTA and CDR2 FQGTGA. The CDR3 spans 13 residues. With 5 bases removed from V and 0 bases from J, the gap between germline ends came to 6 bases. CDR3 sequence: CASSGTSTDTQYF. CDR3 DNA sequence: TGTGCCAGCAGCGGGACTAGCACAGATACGCAGTATTTT.

This chain joins TRBV7-2 and TRBJ2-7; 10 bases align to TRBD2. J lost 2 bases, V lost 0 bases, and 7 bases had no gene match. The CDR3 totals 17 residues. Germline-derived CDR1 and CDR2 are SGHTA and FQGNSA. CDR3 sequence: CASSLAAGTSVPYEQYF. CDR3 bases: TGTGCCAGCAGCTTAGCCGCGGGGACTAGCGTCCCCTACGAGCAGTACTTC.

The chain recombines TRBV21-1 with TRBJ1-3. TRBV21-1 is a pseudogene segment. The CDR3 loop spans 22 amino acids. CDR3 coding DNA: TGTGCCAGCAGCACCCGCCCGGGGGGGCCCGCCGGGATTCCCCGGTCTGGAAACACCATATATTTT. Residues: CASSTRPGGPAGIPRSGNTIYF.

The chain recombines TRBV5-4 with TRBJ1-3; D perhaps matches TRBD1 (6 bases). The V end lost 3 bases, the J end lost 7 bases, and 14 bases lay between the germline ends. The CDR3 spans 14 residues. Germline lookup yields CDR1 SGHNT and CDR2 YYREEE (reference sequence). The CDR3 region has the DNA TGTGCCAGCAGCTACGGGACAAATCGTAACACCATATATTTT. Protein sequence: CASSYGTNRNTIYF.

The rearrangement uses TRBV7-2 and TRBJ2-7; D is possibly TRBD2 (6 bases). Germline V gene lookup returns CDR1 SGHTA and CDR2 FQGNSA. The CDR3 consists of 16 residues. V was cut by 6 bases and J by 3 bases, with 21 bases left in between. For the CDR3, the DNA is TGTGCCAGCAGGACTCTAGCGCTTAGCAATGACTACGAGCAGTACTTC. Its protein is CASRTLALSNDYEQYF.

The chain employs TRBV28 and TRBJ1-1; 7 nucleotides align to TRBD1. The V segment lost 5 bases and the J segment 9 bases; nucleotides outside the gene matches: 9. The CDR3 has 13 amino acids. Germline V gene sequence: CDR1 MDHEN, CDR2 SYDVKM. The CDR3 bases are TGTGCCAGCAGTAGACAGGGAGCAAAAAAAGCTTTCTTT. This translates into CASSRQGAKKAFF.